Below, 10 T cell receptor beta chains from the same sample are listed, as sequenced in a study of blood T cell repertoires in COVID-19. The table came from immunoSEQ multiplex PCR; TCRdb's copy has only in-frame clones and leaves some out. The data contain 69,000 or so clones, approximately 80% of them seen just once; the ten biggest clones take up more than 9.5%. What was sequenced was peripheral blood. All receptors derive from a woman older than 75 with acute or convalescent COVID-19.

This clone was recorded once. V and J are TRBV5-1 and TRBJ2-5; 7 nucleotides match TRBD2. Germline CDR1 SGHRS, CDR2 YFSETQ. The trim removed 0 bases at V and 2 bases at J, leaving 4 bases unmatched. This CDR3 comprises 15 residues. The DNA of the CDR3 is TGCGCCAGCAGCTTGGGGAGTAGCGGGCAAGAGACCCAGTACTTC. As protein: CASSLGSSGQETQYF.

V and J are TRBV19 and TRBJ1-5, with D possibly TRBD1 on 6 matching bases. The CDR3 spans 14 residues. V gave up 8 bases and J gave up 5 bases, with 16 bases separating them. Per germline, CDR1 LNHDA and CDR2 SQIVND (reference sequence). CDR3 amino acids: CASRDNGIDQPQHF. The CDR3 DNA is TGTGCCAGTCGGGACAACGGGATCGATCAGCCCCAGCATTTT.

There are a few counts of this clone. This chain connects TRBV7-8 to TRBJ2-3; TRBD1 aligns across 8 bases. This CDR3 comprises 18 residues. V was clipped by 5 bases and J by 0 bases; unmatched bases: 13. Germline V gene data show CDR1 as SGHVS and CDR2 as FQNEAQ. The DNA of the CDR3 is TGTGCCAGCAGCCGCCCCCTGACAGGGGAGACTAGCACAGATACGCAGTATTTT. Translation gives CASSRPLTGETSTDTQYF. The whole variable domain, remainder taken from reference TRBV7-8 and TRBJ2-3, is GAGVSQSPRYKVAKRGQDVALRCDPISGHVSLFWYQQALGQGPEFLTYFQNEAQLDKSGLPSDRFFAERPEGSVSTLKIQRTQQEDSAVYLCASSRPLTGETSTDTQYFGPGTRLTVL.

V and J are TRBV5-5 and TRBJ1-2; 9 nucleotides agree with TRBD1. The CDR3 runs 16 residues. The J segment lost 5 bases and the V segment lost 0 bases, leaving 8 bases of the junction unmatched. Looked up from germline, CDR1 is SGHKS and CDR2 is YYEKEE (reference sequence). The CDR3 coding sequence is TGTGCCAGCAGCTTGGGGACAGGGGTAGGCTCTTATGGCTACACCTTC. Translating gives CASSLGTGVGSYGYTF.

J is TRBJ2-5 and V is TRBV5-6; 8 bases are a match to TRBD2. Per the germline V gene, CDR1 is SGHDT and CDR2 is YYEEEE. With V trimmed by 2 bases and J by 5 bases, 11 bases remained unmatched. The CDR3 spans 16 residues. The CDR3 DNA sequence: TGTGCCAGCAGCTTAAAAACCGGGGGGGCCGGGGAGACCCAGTACTTC. Amino acids: CASSLKTGGAGETQYF.

The V call is TRBV27, the J call TRBJ1-2, with TRBD1 matching over 8 bases. The CDR3 totals 14 residues. V was pared by 5 bases and J by 0 bases, with 2 bases of the junction left unmatched. Germline assignment: CDR1 MNHEY and CDR2 SMNVEV (reference sequence). The CDR3 DNA follows: TGTGCCAGCAGTCAACAGGGGGCTAACTATGGCTACACCTTC. This sequence encodes CASSQQGANYGYTF.

As DNA, the CDR3 is TGCGCCAGCAGTCATCAGCAGGGTTTGTCCTATAATTCACCCCTCCACTTT. This gives the protein CASSHQQGLSYNSPLHF. The chain has TRBV23-1 and TRBJ1-6, with D possibly TRBD1 on 5 matching bases. TRBV23-1 is noted as an ORF with a role that remains uncertain. The CDR3 extends over 17 amino acids. V lost 3 bases and J lost 1, with 13 bases in between.

The chain combines TRBV5-4 with TRBJ2-7; possible D gene TRBD2, 6 bases. CDR3 length: 13 amino acids. Trimming stripped 6 bases from V and 3 bases from J, with 13 bases between. Germline loops: CDR1 SGHNT, CDR2 YYREEE (reference sequence). CDR3 bases: TGTGCCAGCACCCAGACCGGGGGCTACGAGCAGTACTTC. Translating it yields CASTQTGGYEQYF.

This chain connects TRBV18 to TRBJ1-2; D unclear. This CDR3 has 14 residues. Deletions cut 1 base from V and 8 bases from J, with 14 bases between. The V gene's germline CDR1 is KGHSH and CDR2 LQKENI. CDR3 residues: CASSPLREGGGYTF. The CDR3 coding sequence is TGTGCCAGCTCACCACTGCGGGAGGGAGGAGGCTACACCTTC.

V usage is TRBV12-3 or TRBV12-4 and J usage is TRBJ1-2, with TRBD1 as a possible D gene (6 bases). CDR3 length: 12 amino acids. The V and J ends lost 3 bases and 5 bases respectively, with 7 bases between them. The CDR3 DNA reads as TGTGCCAGCAGTTTCACAGGGTATGGCTACACCTTC. Encoded protein: CASSFTGYGYTF.